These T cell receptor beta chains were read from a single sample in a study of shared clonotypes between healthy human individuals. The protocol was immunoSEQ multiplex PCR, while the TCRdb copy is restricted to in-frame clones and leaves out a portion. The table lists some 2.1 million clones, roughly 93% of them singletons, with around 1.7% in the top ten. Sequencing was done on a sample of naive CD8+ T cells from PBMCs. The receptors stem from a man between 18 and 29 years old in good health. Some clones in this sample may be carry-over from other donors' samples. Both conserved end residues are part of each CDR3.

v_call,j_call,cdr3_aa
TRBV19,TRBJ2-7,CASSATGGGYEQYF
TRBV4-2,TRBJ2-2,CASSSLNTGELFF
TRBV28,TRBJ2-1,CASWRGGVNEQFF
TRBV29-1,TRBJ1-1,CSVEWDTGWDTEAFF
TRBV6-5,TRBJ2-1,CASSYSWEALYNEQFF
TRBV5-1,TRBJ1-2,CASSERGPDGYTF
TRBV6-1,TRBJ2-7,CASSEARWGSYYEQYF
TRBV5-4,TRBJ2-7,CASSLGGLAYEQYF
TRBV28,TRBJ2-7,CASSRGEQYF
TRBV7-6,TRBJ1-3,CASSLRGFSGNTIYF
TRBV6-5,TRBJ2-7,CASSSNGILMYF
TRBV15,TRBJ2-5,CATSVAADIQETQYF
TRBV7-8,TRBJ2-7,CASSSFGPPVYEQYF
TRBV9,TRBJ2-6,CASSVDSRASGANVLTF
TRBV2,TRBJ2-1,CASSWTADTYNEQFF
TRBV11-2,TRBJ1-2,CASSSGTDRYSYGYTF
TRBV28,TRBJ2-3,CASSLLGESSTDTQYF
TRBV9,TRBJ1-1,CASSAGTGALVFF
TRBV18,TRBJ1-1,CASSPTGQGTTEAFF
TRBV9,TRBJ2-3,CASSVEGGRPTDTQYF
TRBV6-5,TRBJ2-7,CASSYRGNEQYF
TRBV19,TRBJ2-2,CASSKQGYANTGELFF
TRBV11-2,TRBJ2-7,CASSPTSGRAYEQYF
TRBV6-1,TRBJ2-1,CASSMGGRVNEQFF
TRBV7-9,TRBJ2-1,CASSLVRPLGEQFF
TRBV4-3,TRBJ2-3,CASSQAAEGSNTDTQYF
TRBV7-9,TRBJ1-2,CASSPYREPYGYTF
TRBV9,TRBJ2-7,CASSVSLATGEQYF
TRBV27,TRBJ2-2,CASRPRYTGELFF
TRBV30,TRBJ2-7,CAWSWGQGRYEQYF
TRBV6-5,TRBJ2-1,CASSSGRRDNEQFF
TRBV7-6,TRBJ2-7,CASGRGGYEQYF
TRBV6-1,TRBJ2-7,CASSEGGVEGQYF
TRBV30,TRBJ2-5,CAWSVLRSQETQYF
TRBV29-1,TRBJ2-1,CSVLLATHENYNEQFF
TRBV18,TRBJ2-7,CASSPRDSQTYEQYF
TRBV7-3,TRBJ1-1,CASSNRPGENTEAFF
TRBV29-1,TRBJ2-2,CSAQGSAENTGELFF
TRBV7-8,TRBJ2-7,CASSLQGHNSYEQYF
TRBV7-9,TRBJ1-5,CASSSYTEDRLGNQPQHF
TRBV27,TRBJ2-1,CASSLGLVPYNEQFF
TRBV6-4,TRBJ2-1,CASSAGLAASYNEQFF
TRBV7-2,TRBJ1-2,CASSSNPIGVSNYGYTF
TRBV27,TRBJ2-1,CASSLDPAGHMEQFF
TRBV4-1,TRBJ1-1,CASSHGQGSTEAFF
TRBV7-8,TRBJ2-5,CASSLGLPRGIQETQYF
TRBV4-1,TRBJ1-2,CASSQGGGGAGYTF